This T cell receptor (beta chain) was retrieved from a study of T cell clonality in common variable immunodeficiency. Data came from immunoSEQ multiplex PCR; TCRdb stores just in-frame clones and leaves some out. This repertoire lists 30,000 to 40,000 clones without singletons; approximately 7% sits in the top ten. CDR1 and CDR2 (germline): SEHNR, FQNEAQ (reference sequence). The CDR3 totals 15 residues. With V trimmed by 1 base and J by 4 bases, 4 bases remained unmatched. This clone came up many times. Antigen: not known. Coverage ceases 3 residues before the CDR3 finishes, and the germline J gene fills in the end. Findings of the study overall: Fewer deletions and N-nucleotide insertions were reportedly seen in common variable immunodeficiency TCR beta sequences.

The V and J genes are TRBV7-9 and TRBJ1-5; 7 bases align to TRBD1. The receptor comes from a human donor with common variable immunodeficiency. The sample taken for sequencing was peripheral blood mononuclear cells. CDR3 DNA (partial): TGTGCCAGCAGCTTAGGGGACAGTTGGAATCAGCCC. This translates into CASSLGDSWNQP. Given in full, the CDR3 is CASSLGDSWNQPQHF.